Presented here are 8 T cell receptor beta chains from one specimen sequenced in a study of vaccination effects on CD4 cells after COVID-19 (dated by TCRdb to 2021 to 2024). The antigens of these receptors remain unknown. Libraries were built with the immunoSEQ multiplex PCR assay. TCRdb obtained this table from immuneACCESS and retained in-frame rearrangements with V and J assigned. These tables miss some clones; where compared with another copy, unresolved V genes account for less than half of the shortfall, and the remainder is unexplained. The table for this sample lists over 25,000 clones; roughly 81% of them were counted only once. The top ten clonotypes cover 13% to 15% of the sample. The ViraFEST assay stimulated PBMC with viral peptide pools and then used TCR sequencing to identify antigen-specific CD4+ T cell clonotypes by expansion. After more than nine days of culture, CD4+ T cells were isolated with the EasySep CD4+ T cell isolation kit. Two doses of either the BNT162b2 or the mRNA-1273 mRNA SARS-CoV-2 vaccine were administered to participants.

The sample here was CD4+ T cells from PBMCs cultured with HCoV-229E spike peptides, taken after COVID-19 vaccination. The cell subset or site label, as the study defines it: HCoV-229E spike overlapping peptide pool stimulation. All receptors derive from a human donor who received a COVID-19 vaccine.

This chain connects TRBV6-4 to TRBJ1-6, with D possibly TRBD1 on 5 matching bases. The V gene lost 6 bases and the J gene lost 5 bases, with 8 bases spanning the gap. In germline, CDR1 is MRHNA, CDR2 SNTAGT. The CDR3 totals 13 residues. CDR3 nucleotides: TGTGCCAGCAGGACAGCCGATAATTCACCCCTCCACTTT. It yields the protein CASRTADNSPLHF.

The V and J genes are TRBV20-1 and TRBJ2-7; D gene unclear. The CDR3 contains 13 residues. CDR1 is DFQATT, CDR2 SNEGSKA, per germline (reference sequence). Trimming stripped 3 bases from V and 6 bases from J, with 15 bases between. Here the CDR3 DNA reads TGCAGTGCTAGTGGGAATATGAACAGCGAGCAGTACTTC. Encoded protein: CSASGNMNSEQYF.

The chain uses TRBV6-5 and TRBJ1-6; D not resolved. Trimming took 11 bases from V and 0 from J, leaving 11 bases between them. This CDR3 is built from 14 residues. Germline V gene sequence: CDR1 MNHEY, CDR2 SVGAGI. The CDR3 sequence: CAGALSSYNSPLHF. The CDR3 DNA sequence: TGTGCCGGAGCCCTAAGCTCCTATAATTCACCCCTCCACTTT.

This sequence joins TRBV6-1 and TRBJ2-3; 14 bases fit TRBD2. After removal of 3 bases from V and 2 bases from J, the junction contained 10 bases not matched to a gene. CDR3 size: 19 residues. Germline loops: CDR1 MNHNS, CDR2 SASEGT. CDR3 in amino acids: CASSDPKGTSGSPTDTQYF. The CDR3 coding sequence is TGTGCCAGCAGTGACCCCAAGGGGACTAGCGGGAGTCCCACAGATACGCAGTATTTT.

The chain combines TRBV5-1 with TRBJ2-7; D remains ambiguous. With 4 bases removed from V and 5 bases from J, the gap between germline ends came to 22 bases. The CDR3 sequence is 16 residues long. Germline V gene lookup returns CDR1 SGHRS and CDR2 YFSETQ. CDR3 DNA sequence: TGCGCCAGCAGCCTGACTGACGGACGGCCTCGGGACGAGCAGTACTTC. Translated, it gives CASSLTDGRPRDEQYF.

The rearrangement uses TRBV10-2 and TRBJ1-5, with 7 nucleotides matching TRBD1. CDR3 size: 17 residues. The germline CDR1 and CDR2 sequences are WSHSY and SAAADI. V shed 2 bases, J shed 3 bases, and the junction held 10 bases outside the gene matches. The CDR3 DNA reads TGCGCCAGCAGTGAGACACGACAGGGAACTATCAATCAGCCCCAGCATTTT. Its protein product is CASSETRQGTINQPQHF.

V is TRBV24-1 and J is TRBJ2-7; D possibly corresponds to TRBD2 (6 bases). Germline assignment: CDR1 KGHDR and CDR2 SFDVKD. The CDR3 is 14 residues long. V gave up 5 bases and J gave up 7 bases, with 17 bases separating them. In DNA, the CDR3 is TGTGCCACCAGTGGCACCGGGACTTCTACGGAGCAGTACTTC. Its protein is CATSGTGTSTEQYF.

This clone was counted a single time. The chain uses TRBV13 and TRBJ1-6; 9 nucleotides line up with TRBD1. Germline CDR1 is PRHDT and CDR2 is FYEKMQ (reference sequence). Losses at the gene ends were 5 bases for V and 7 bases for J; bases not matched to a gene: 15. There are 18 residues in the CDR3. CDR3 nucleotides: TGTGCCAGCAGCCAAGGGACAGGGCATTCGACAGGGAATTCACCCCTCCACTTT. It yields the protein CASSQGTGHSTGNSPLHF.